The 5 T cell receptor beta chains below all came from one sample that was sequenced in a study of cytomegalovirus exposure and HLA in healthy donors (dated by TCRdb to the late 2010s). The library was obtained by the immunoSEQ multiplex PCR assay. A mixture of 60 forward primers for TCR Vbeta segments and 13 reverse primers for TCR Jbeta segments was used in the multiplex PCR. TCRdb holds this immuneACCESS table with in-frame rearrangements only. Some clones are missing; in checked studies, unresolved V genes explain under half, and the rest has no known cause. A total of about 120,000 clones appear in this sample, around 80% of them only once. More than 7% of the sample comes from the top ten. Sequenced: PBMCs. The receptor source for this set is a female donor in good health and CMV-seropositive.

The chain couples TRBV29-1 to TRBJ2-5; D ambiguous. The CDR3 is 13 amino acids. CDR1 is SQVTM, CDR2 ANQGSEA, per germline. Trimming left V 6 bases short and J 4 bases short, with 15 bases between. The CDR3 region is CSVAPTAGETQYF. The DNA for the CDR3 is TGCAGCGTCGCCCCAACGGCAGGAGAGACCCAGTACTTC.

The chain uses TRBV27 and TRBJ2-7; weak D call: TRBD1 (6 bases). V was pared by 5 bases and J by 0 bases, with 11 bases between. The CDR3 sequence is 14 residues long. The V gene's germline CDR1 is MNHEY and CDR2 SMNVEV (reference sequence). This CDR3 reads CASSPDSSSYEQYF. The CDR3 region has the DNA TGTGCCAGCAGTCCGGACAGCTCCTCCTACGAGCAGTACTTC.

The V call is TRBV21-1, the J call TRBJ2-3; TRBD1, as called in the table, went unchecked against the DNA. TRBV21-1 is designated a pseudogene. The CDR3 extends over 12 amino acids. The CDR3 loop reads CASSNGRQGSYF. CDR3 DNA sequence: TGTGCCAGCAGCAATGGGAGACAGGGTTCGTATTTT.

This clone appeared once. V and J are TRBV6-5 and TRBJ1-4; TRBD1 agrees at 7 bases. The CDR3 length is 14 residues. V lost 6 bases, J lost 4 bases, and 5 bases stayed unmatched. CDR1 is MNHEY and CDR2 is SVGAGI in the germline V gene. The CDR3 region is CASSRGQLNEKLFF. CDR3 sequence (DNA): TGTGCCAGCAGCCGGGGACAGCTTAATGAAAAACTGTTTTTT.

The rearrangement joins TRBV4-3 to TRBJ2-1, with TRBD2 as a possible D gene (5 bases). Germline CDR1 reads LGHNA; CDR2 reads YSLEER. The CDR3 runs to 14 residues. V shed 1 base and J shed 6 bases, with 10 bases lying between them. The CDR3 here is CASSQGSVSNEQFF. For the CDR3, the DNA is TGCGCCAGCAGCCAAGGTAGCGTTTCCAATGAGCAGTTCTTC.